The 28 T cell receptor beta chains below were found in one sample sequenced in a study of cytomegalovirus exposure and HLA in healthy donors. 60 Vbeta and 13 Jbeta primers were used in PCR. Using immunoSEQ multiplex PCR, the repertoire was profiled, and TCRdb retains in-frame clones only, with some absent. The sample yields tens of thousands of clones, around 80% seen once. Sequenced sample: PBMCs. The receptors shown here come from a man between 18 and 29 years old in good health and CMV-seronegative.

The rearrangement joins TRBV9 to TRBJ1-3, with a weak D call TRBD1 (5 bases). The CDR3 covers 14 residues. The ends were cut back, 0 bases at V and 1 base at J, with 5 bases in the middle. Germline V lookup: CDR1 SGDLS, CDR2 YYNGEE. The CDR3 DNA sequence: TGTGCCAGCAGCGTAGACAGGTCTGGAAACACCATATATTTT. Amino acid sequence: CASSVDRSGNTIYF.

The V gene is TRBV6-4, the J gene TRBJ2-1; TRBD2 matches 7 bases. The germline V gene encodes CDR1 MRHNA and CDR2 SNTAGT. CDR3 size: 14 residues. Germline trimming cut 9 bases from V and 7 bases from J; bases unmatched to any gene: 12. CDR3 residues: CASCGAGLMNEQFF. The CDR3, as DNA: TGTGCCAGTTGCGGGGCGGGACTAATGAATGAGCAGTTCTTC.

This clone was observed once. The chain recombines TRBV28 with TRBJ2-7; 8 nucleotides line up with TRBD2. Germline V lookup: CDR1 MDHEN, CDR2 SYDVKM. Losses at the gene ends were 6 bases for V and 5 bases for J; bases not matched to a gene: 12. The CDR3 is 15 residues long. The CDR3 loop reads CASSSGGADENEQYF. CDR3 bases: TGTGCCAGCAGCTCCGGGGGGGCCGACGAAAACGAGCAGTACTTC.

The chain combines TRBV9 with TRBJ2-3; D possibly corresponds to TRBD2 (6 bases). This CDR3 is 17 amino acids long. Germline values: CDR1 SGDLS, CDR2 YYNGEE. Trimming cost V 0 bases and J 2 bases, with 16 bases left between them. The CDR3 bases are TGTGCCAGCAGCGTAGCTAAGGCGGGGACCTCCACAGATACGCAGTATTTT. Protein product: CASSVAKAGTSTDTQYF.

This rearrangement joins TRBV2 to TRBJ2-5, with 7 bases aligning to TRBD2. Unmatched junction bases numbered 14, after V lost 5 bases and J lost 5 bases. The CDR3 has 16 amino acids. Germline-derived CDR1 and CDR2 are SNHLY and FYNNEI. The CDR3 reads CASSYPPGLKGETQYF. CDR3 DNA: TGTGCCAGCAGTTACCCCCCGGGACTAAAGGGGGAGACCCAGTACTTC.

The CDR3 region has the DNA TGTGCCAGCAGCTTAGCCGACAGGCTCGAGCAGTACTTC. Its translation: CASSLADRLEQYF. The rearrangement links TRBV7-9 to TRBJ2-7, with D possibly matching TRBD1 (6 bases). This CDR3 contains 13 residues. V was cut by 0 bases and J by 6 bases, with 9 bases left in between. Germline V gives CDR1 SEHNR, CDR2 FQNEAQ (reference sequence).

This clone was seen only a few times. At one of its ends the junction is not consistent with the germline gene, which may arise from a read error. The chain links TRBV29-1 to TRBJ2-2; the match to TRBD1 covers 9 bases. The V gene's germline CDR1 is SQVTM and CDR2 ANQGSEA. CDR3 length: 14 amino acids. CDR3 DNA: TGCAGCATTGATAGGGACAGGGCCCCCGGGGAGCTGTTTTTT. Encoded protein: CSIDRDRAPGELFF.

CDR3: CASSAGTRQTQETQYF. The CDR3 DNA reads TGTGCCAGTAGTGCCGGGACTAGGCAAACGCAAGAGACCCAGTACTTC. The chain carries TRBV19 and TRBJ2-5; TRBD2 aligns across 8 bases. Germline V gene sequence: CDR1 LNHDA, CDR2 SQIVND (reference sequence). Trimming cost V 5 bases and J 2 bases; bases outside gene matches: 10. This CDR3 is 16 amino acids long.

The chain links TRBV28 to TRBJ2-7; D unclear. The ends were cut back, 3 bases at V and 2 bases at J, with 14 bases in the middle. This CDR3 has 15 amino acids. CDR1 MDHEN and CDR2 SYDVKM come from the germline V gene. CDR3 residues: CASSLNGRLPYEQYF. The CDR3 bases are TGTGCCAGCAGTTTGAACGGCCGACTCCCCTACGAGCAGTACTTC.

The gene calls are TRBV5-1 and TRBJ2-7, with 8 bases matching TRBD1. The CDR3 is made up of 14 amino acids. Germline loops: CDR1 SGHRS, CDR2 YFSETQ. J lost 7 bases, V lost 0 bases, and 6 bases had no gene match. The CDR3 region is CASSLVQGAVEQYF. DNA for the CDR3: TGCGCCAGCAGCTTGGTCCAGGGGGCGGTTGAGCAGTACTTC.

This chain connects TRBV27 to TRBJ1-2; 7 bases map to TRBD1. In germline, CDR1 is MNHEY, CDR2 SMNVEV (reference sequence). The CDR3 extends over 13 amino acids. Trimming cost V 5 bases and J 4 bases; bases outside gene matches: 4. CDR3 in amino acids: CASSGQESYGYTF. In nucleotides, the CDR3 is TGTGCCAGCAGTGGACAGGAAAGCTATGGCTACACCTTC.

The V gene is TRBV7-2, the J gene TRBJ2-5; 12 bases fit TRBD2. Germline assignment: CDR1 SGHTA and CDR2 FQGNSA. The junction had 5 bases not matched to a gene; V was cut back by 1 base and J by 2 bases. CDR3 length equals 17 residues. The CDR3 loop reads CASSLGPSGGGQETQYF. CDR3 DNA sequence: TGTGCCAGCAGCTTAGGGCCTAGCGGGGGGGGACAAGAGACCCAGTACTTC.

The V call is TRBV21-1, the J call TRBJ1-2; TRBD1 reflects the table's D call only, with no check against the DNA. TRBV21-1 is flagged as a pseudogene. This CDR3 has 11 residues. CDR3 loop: CASNSRGGYTF. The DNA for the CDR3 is TGTGCCAGCAATTCCAGGGGTGGCTACACCTTC.

The CDR3 region has the DNA TGTGCCAGCAGCGGCGGGGTTCGGTACAATGAGCAGTTCTTC. This translates into CASSGGVRYNEQFF. The genes are TRBV9 and TRBJ2-1; D perhaps matches TRBD2 (6 bases). The CDR3 extends over 14 amino acids. The V and J ends lost 3 bases and 4 bases respectively, with 11 bases between them. CDR1 is SGDLS and CDR2 is YYNGEE in the germline V gene.

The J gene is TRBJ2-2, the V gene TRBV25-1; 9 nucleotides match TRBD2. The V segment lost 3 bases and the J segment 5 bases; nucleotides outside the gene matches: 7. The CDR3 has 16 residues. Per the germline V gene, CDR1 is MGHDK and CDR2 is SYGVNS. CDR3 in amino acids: CASSDSRREGTGELFF. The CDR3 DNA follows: TGTGCCAGCAGTGATTCCCGGCGGGAGGGAACCGGGGAGCTGTTTTTT.

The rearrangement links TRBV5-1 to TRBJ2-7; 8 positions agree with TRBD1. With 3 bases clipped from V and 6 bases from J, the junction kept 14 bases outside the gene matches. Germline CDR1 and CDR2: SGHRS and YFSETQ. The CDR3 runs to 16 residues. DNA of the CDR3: TGCGCCAGCAGCTATTCATTCGGGGACAGGTGGGTCGAGCAGTACTTC. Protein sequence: CASSYSFGDRWVEQYF.

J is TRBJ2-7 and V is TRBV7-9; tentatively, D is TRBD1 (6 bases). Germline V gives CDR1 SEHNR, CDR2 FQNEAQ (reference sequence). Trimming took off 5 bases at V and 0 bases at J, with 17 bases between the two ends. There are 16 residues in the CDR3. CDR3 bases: TGTGCCAGCAGCCCCCCGGTGACAGGTAGCTCCTACGAGCAGTACTTC. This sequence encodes CASSPPVTGSSYEQYF.

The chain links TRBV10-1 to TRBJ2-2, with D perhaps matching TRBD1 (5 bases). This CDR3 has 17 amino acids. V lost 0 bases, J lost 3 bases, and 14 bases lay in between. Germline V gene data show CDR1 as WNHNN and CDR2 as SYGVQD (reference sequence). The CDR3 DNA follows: TGCGCCAGCAGTGAGTCGAAACCAGGGAAATACACCGGGGAGCTGTTTTTT. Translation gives CASSESKPGKYTGELFF.

CDR3: CASSLGGHGGRNTIYF. CDR3 DNA: TGTGCCAGCAGTTTAGGCGGGCACGGTGGTAGAAACACCATATATTTT. The V gene is TRBV28, the J gene TRBJ1-3; D gene uncertain. From germline, CDR1 is MDHEN and CDR2 SYDVKM. This CDR3 has 16 amino acids. Trimming took 2 bases from V and 5 from J, leaving 16 bases between them. The full variable domain, its missing parts supplied by reference TRBV28 and TRBJ1-3, is DVKVTQSSRYLVKRTGEKVFLECVQDMDHENMFWYRQDPGLGLRLIYFSYDVKMKEKGDIPEGYSVSREKKERFSLILESASTNQTSMYLCASSLGGHGGRNTIYFGEGSWLTVV.

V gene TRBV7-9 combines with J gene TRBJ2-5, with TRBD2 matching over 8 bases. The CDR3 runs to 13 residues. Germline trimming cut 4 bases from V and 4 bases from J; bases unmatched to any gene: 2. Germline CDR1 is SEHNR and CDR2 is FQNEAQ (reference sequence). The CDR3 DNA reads TGTGCCAGCAGCTCGGGGGGGAGAGAGACCCAGTACTTC. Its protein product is CASSSGGRETQYF.

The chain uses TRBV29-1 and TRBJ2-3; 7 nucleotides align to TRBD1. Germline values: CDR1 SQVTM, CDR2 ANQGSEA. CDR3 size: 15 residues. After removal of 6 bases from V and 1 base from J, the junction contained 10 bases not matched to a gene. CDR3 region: CSVRGWDSRTDTQYF. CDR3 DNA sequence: TGCAGCGTCCGGGGTTGGGACAGCCGCACAGATACGCAGTATTTT.

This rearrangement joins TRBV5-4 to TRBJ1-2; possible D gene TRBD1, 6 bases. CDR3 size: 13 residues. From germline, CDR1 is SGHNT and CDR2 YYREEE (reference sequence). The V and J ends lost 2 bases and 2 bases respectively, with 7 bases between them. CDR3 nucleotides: TGTGCCAGCAGCTTAGGGGGAAACTATGGCTACACCTTC. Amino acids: CASSLGGNYGYTF.

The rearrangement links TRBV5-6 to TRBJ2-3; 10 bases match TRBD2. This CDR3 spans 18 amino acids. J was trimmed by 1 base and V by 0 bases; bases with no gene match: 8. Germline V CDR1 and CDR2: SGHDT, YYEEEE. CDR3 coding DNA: TGTGCCAGCAGCTTGGCATGGGCTAGCGGGGGAGGCACAGATACGCAGTATTTT. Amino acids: CASSLAWASGGGTDTQYF.

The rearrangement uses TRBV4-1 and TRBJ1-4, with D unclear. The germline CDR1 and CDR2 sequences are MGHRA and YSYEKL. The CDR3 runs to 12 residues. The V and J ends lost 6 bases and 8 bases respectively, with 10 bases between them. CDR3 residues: CASSLEGEKLFF. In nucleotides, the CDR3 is TGCGCCAGCAGTCTGGAGGGAGAAAAACTGTTTTTT.

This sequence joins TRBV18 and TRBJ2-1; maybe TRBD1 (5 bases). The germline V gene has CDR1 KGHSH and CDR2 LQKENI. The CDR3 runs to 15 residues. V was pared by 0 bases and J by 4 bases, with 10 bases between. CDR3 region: CASSPPAGIYNEQFF. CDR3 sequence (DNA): TGTGCCAGCTCACCACCCGCAGGGATATACAATGAGCAGTTCTTC.

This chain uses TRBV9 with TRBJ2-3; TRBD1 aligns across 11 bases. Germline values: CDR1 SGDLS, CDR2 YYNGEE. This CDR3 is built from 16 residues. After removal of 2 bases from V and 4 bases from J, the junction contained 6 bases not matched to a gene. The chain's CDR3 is CASSVDPGQGADTQYF. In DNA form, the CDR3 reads TGTGCCAGCAGCGTGGATCCGGGACAGGGGGCAGATACGCAGTATTTT.

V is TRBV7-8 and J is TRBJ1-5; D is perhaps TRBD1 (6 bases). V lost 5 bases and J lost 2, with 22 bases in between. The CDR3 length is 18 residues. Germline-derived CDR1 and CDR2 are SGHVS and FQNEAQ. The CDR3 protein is CASSLRPRQESGNQPQHF. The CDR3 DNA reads TGTGCCAGCAGCCTCCGGCCCCGACAGGAATCGGGCAATCAGCCCCAGCATTTT.

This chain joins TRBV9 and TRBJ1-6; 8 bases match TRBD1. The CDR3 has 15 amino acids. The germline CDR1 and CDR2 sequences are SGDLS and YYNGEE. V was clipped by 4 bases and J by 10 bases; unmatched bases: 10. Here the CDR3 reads CASSPRTGLGSPLHF. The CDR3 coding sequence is TGTGCCAGCAGCCCCCGGACAGGGTTGGGGTCACCCCTCCACTTT.